This T cell receptor (beta chain) was profiled in a study of blood T cell repertoires in COVID-19. Across the study: COVID-19 samples from acute and convalescent phases originated in the United States, Italy and Spain. PBMCs, B-cell-depleted T cells, or T cells were the source of the cDNA or gDNA that made up the material.

In germline, CDR1 is SGHTA, CDR2 FQGTGA. This CDR3 is built from 14 residues. Trimming cost V 5 bases and J 2 bases, with 11 bases left between them. In the original analysis: Using reference gene primer amplification, nucleated cell counts were estimated. Sequencing used immunoSEQ multiplex PCR; TCRdb keeps in-frame clones, though not all of them. From that table come the V and J calls and clone size; the DNA was used to work out D and trimming. The repertoire holds roughly 260,000 clones, with over 80% as singletons. Sample: peripheral blood. The sequence derives from a woman aged 40 to 50 with acute or convalescent COVID-19. The chain employs TRBV7-3 and TRBJ2-3; TRBD2 is a possible D gene (5 bases). CDR3 protein: CASSHGLVTDTQYF. CDR3 DNA: TGTGCCAGCAGCCACGGACTGGTCACAGATACGCAGTATTTT.